These 8 T cell receptor beta chains were sequenced from one sample in a study of post-analysis software for immune sequencing data. Antigen specificity for these receptors is unknown. Findings of the study overall: Included in a set of five TRBV segments more frequent in patients than controls were TRBV5-6, TRBV5-1 and TRBV20-1.

Prepared libraries of TCR beta cDNA carried unique molecular identifiers. Each CDR3 protein gets one entry after TCRdb re-called the PCR reads with MiXCR. The table includes around 700,000 distinct CDR3 sequences, around 64% detected once. Input material: blood. Source of these receptors: a girl aged 2 to 10 with multiple sclerosis.

This chain connects TRBV5-1 to TRBJ2-5, with D possibly TRBD2 on 6 matching bases. Trimming removed 1 base at V and 1 base at J, with 11 bases between. The CDR3 has 15 amino acids. CDR1 and CDR2 (germline): SGHRS, YFSETQ. The CDR3 reads CASSLTGVRQETQYF. The CDR3 DNA follows: TGCGCCAGCAGCTTGACGGGAGTACGCCAAGAGACCCAGTACTTC.

The J gene is TRBJ2-1, the V gene TRBV25-1; 12 bases agree with TRBD2. Unmatched junction bases numbered 8, after V lost 1 base and J lost 10 bases. Germline CDR1 MGHDK, CDR2 SYGVNS. There are 16 residues in the CDR3. CDR3 loop: CASSESTSGSWAEQFF. For the CDR3, the DNA is TGTGCCAGCAGTGAATCGACTAGCGGGAGCTGGGCGGAGCAGTTCTTC.

The V call is TRBV24-1, the J call TRBJ1-1, with a tentative D call TRBD1 (6 bases). This CDR3 has 13 amino acids. CDR1 KGHDR and CDR2 SFDVKD come from the germline V gene. Trimming left V 7 bases short and J 2 bases short, with 10 bases between. The CDR3 region is CATRKGVNTEAFF. In DNA form, the CDR3 reads TGTGCCACCAGGAAGGGGGTCAACACTGAAGCTTTCTTT.

This chain links TRBV10-3 with TRBJ2-3, with D possibly TRBD2 on 5 matching bases. Trimming took 3 bases from V and 3 from J, leaving 10 bases between them. The length of the CDR3 is 14 residues. CDR1 is ENHRY and CDR2 is SYGVKD in the germline V gene. DNA of the CDR3: TGTGCCATCAGTGACGATGGAGGTACAGATACGCAGTATTTT. It is translated as CAISDDGGTDTQYF.

This chain connects TRBV10-3 to TRBJ1-4; no reliable D call. This CDR3 is built from 15 residues. Germline V CDR1 and CDR2: ENHRY, SYGVKD. The germline V and J ends were trimmed by 2 bases and 1 base, with 8 bases remaining between them. CDR3 DNA sequence: TGTGCCATCAGTGAGCATCCGGGAACTAATGAAAAACTGTTTTTT. As protein: CAISEHPGTNEKLFF.

In this sample, this clonotype turned up a few times. The chain links TRBV7-9 to TRBJ2-1, with 11 bases aligning to TRBD2. The CDR3 contains 15 residues. The germline V gene has CDR1 SEHNR and CDR2 FQNEAQ (reference sequence). V lost 6 bases to trimming and J lost 6 bases; unmatched junction nucleotides: 7. This CDR3 reads CASRSGLAGINEQFF. The CDR3 DNA follows: TGTGCCAGCAGATCCGGACTAGCGGGTATCAATGAGCAGTTCTTC.

This clonotype occurred once. The gene calls are TRBV7-3 and TRBJ2-1; possibly TRBD2 for D (5 bases). CDR1 is SGHTA and CDR2 is FQGTGA in the germline V gene. V gave up 4 bases and J gave up 4 bases, with 11 bases separating them. This CDR3 is built from 14 residues. CDR3 residues: CASSSSSTYNEQFF. The CDR3 DNA is TGTGCCAGCAGCTCCTCTAGCACTTACAATGAGCAGTTCTTC.

The chain recombines TRBV20-1 with TRBJ2-5, with D possibly being TRBD1 or TRBD2 (6 bases each). The CDR3 extends over 15 amino acids. Germline assignment: CDR1 DFQATT and CDR2 SNEGSKA (reference sequence). Trimming pared 0 bases from V and 5 bases from J, leaving 16 bases between. CDR3 sequence: CSAREEGQPVETQYF. CDR3 in DNA: TGCAGTGCTAGAGAGGAGGGACAACCCGTGGAGACCCAGTACTTC.